Below are 32 T cell receptor beta chains sequenced from a single sample in a study of T-cell reconstitution after alpha-beta-depleted transplantation in children. Unique molecular identifiers were built into the TCRbeta library. TCRdb re-called the PCR reads through MiXCR, storing one row per CDR3 protein. The sample yields about 250,000 distinct CDR3 sequences, around 25% seen once. The source was PBMCs, mostly from graft donor cells, collected 360 days after TCRalphabeta/CD19-depleted stem cell transplant. These receptors were obtained from a female patient aged 2-10 years who had a stem cell transplant for congenital amegakaryocytic thrombocytopenia, so the T cells may come from the graft donor.

The rearrangement links TRBV23-1 to TRBJ1-1, with D maybe TRBD1 (5 bases). Being an ORF, TRBV23-1 has a function that is uncertain. The V end was cut by 2 bases, the J end by 4 bases, with 14 bases between. The CDR3 length is 15 residues. CDR3 sequence reads: CASSQVRQSGTEAFF. The CDR3 DNA sequence: TGCGCCAGCAGTCAAGTGAGACAGTCTGGCACTGAAGCTTTCTTT.

This clonotype came up a few times. J is TRBJ1-4 and V is TRBV7-8; no reliable D call. The CDR3 extends over 16 amino acids. V gave up 5 bases and J gave up 8 bases, with 21 bases separating them. The germline V gene has CDR1 SGHVS and CDR2 FQNEAQ. CDR3 amino acids: CASSAGLRATAEKLFF. CDR3 bases: TGTGCCAGCAGCGCGGGTTTAAGGGCCACGGCGGAAAAACTGTTTTTT.

This clonotype was counted between two and nine times. The chain joins TRBV3-1 to TRBJ2-7, with D possibly TRBD1 on 6 matching bases. Between the trimmed V and J ends, which lost 8 bases and 1 base, there was a span of 15 bases. The germline CDR1 and CDR2 sequences are LGHDT and YNNKEL (reference sequence). There are 14 residues in the CDR3. CDR3 residues: CASSPGHTSYEQYF. For the CDR3, the DNA is TGTGCCAGCTCCCCGGGACACACATCCTACGAGCAGTACTTC.

This chain joins TRBV12-3 or TRBV12-4 and TRBJ2-7; D unresolved. The CDR3 spans 14 residues. Between the trimmed V and J ends, which lost 3 bases and 5 bases, there was a span of 14 bases. The CDR3 protein is CASSFMGLKDEQYF. CDR3 sequence (DNA): TGTGCCAGCAGTTTCATGGGTCTAAAGGACGAGCAGTACTTC.

This rearrangement joins TRBV28 to TRBJ1-6; TRBD1 matches 7 bases. This CDR3 has 15 amino acids. Losses at the gene ends were 6 bases for V and 3 bases for J; bases not matched to a gene: 5. CDR1 and CDR2 from the germline V gene are MDHEN and SYDVKM. As DNA, the CDR3 is TGTGCCAGCAGACCACGGGACAGCTATAATTCACCCCTCCACTTT. It is translated as CASRPRDSYNSPLHF.

This clonotype was recorded a few times. J is TRBJ1-1 and V is TRBV11-2; a weak D match, TRBD1 (5 bases). The germline V and J ends were trimmed by 1 base and 0 bases, with 15 bases remaining between them. CDR1 SGHAT and CDR2 FQNNGV come from the germline V gene. The CDR3 covers 17 residues. CDR3 in amino acids: CASSLGLREGVNTEAFF. The CDR3 bases are TGTGCCAGCAGCTTAGGTCTCAGGGAAGGCGTGAACACTGAAGCTTTCTTT.

The sample holds a few counts of this clonotype. The chain recombines TRBV7-3 with TRBJ2-3, with D perhaps TRBD2 (6 bases). V shed 5 bases and J shed 5 bases, with 11 bases lying between them. This CDR3 has 13 residues. Germline loops: CDR1 SGHTA, CDR2 FQGTGA. The CDR3 loop is CASSPGGEDTQYF. The CDR3 DNA follows: TGTGCCAGCAGCCCCGGAGGGGAAGATACGCAGTATTTT.

The chain couples TRBV27 to TRBJ1-2; D may be TRBD1 (5 bases). Germline CDR1 MNHEY, CDR2 SMNVEV (reference sequence). Trimming removed 8 bases from V and 8 bases from J, with 15 bases in between. The CDR3 runs to 12 residues. The CDR3 region has the DNA TGTGCCAGCCGCAGGGTATTTTGCGGCTACACCTTC. It encodes CASRRVFCGYTF.

This clonotype was detected ten times or more. The junction departs from the called germline gene at one end, perhaps through a read error. The rearrangement links TRBV12-3 or TRBV12-4 to TRBJ2-1, with no clear D. CDR3 length: 12 residues. CDR3 in amino acids: CASGFPTDEQFF. The CDR3 bases are TGTGCCAGCGGTTTTCCGACCGATGAGCAGTTCTTC.

This sequence joins TRBV12-3 or TRBV12-4 and TRBJ1-1; D not certain. V lost 4 bases, J lost 3 bases, and 15 bases lay in between. The CDR3 covers 15 residues. The CDR3 nucleotides read TGTGCCAGCAGTTCCCGCCGAGTGATGGACACTGAAGCTTTCTTT. This translates into CASSSRRVMDTEAFF.

This clonotype was found many times. The CDR3 sequence: CASSYWTGYTYEQYF. The CDR3 DNA sequence: TGTGCCAGCAGCTATTGGACAGGGTATACCTACGAGCAGTACTTC. This chain uses TRBV5-6 with TRBJ2-7, with 8 nucleotides matching TRBD1. Germline CDR1 and CDR2: SGHDT and YYEEEE. V lost 3 bases and J lost 2; bases outside the gene matches: 7. This CDR3 region has 15 residues.

The rearrangement links TRBV5-1 to TRBJ2-5, with D hard to call. The germline V gene encodes CDR1 SGHRS and CDR2 YFSETQ. The ends were cut back, 2 bases at V and 10 bases at J, with 21 bases in the middle. The CDR3 is 15 residues long. CDR3 residues: CASSFRVRRPQDQYF. The CDR3 DNA sequence: TGCGCCAGCAGCTTTAGGGTTAGGAGACCCCAGGACCAGTACTTC. Variable domain in full (rest from reference TRBV5-1 and TRBJ2-5): KAGVTQTPRYLIKTRGQQVTLSCSPISGHRSVSWYQQTPGQGLQFLFEYFSETQRNKGNFPGRFSGRQFSNSRSEMNVSTLELGDSALYLCASSFRVRRPQDQYFGPGTRLLVL.

This clonotype was found a few times. The rearrangement links TRBV10-3 to TRBJ2-1; a possible D gene is TRBD2 (7 bases). CDR1 and CDR2 from the germline V gene are ENHRY and SYGVKD. Trimming shortened V by 7 bases and J by 6 bases, and 22 bases separated the two germline ends. The CDR3 loop spans 16 amino acids. The CDR3 region has the DNA TGTGCCATCACCCCCGGAAGGACTAGGGGGGGCAATGAGCAGTTCTTC. Protein sequence: CAITPGRTRGGNEQFF.

The chain uses TRBV4-1 and TRBJ2-2, with D unresolved. The germline CDR1 and CDR2 sequences are MGHRA and YSYEKL. CDR3 length: 13 amino acids. V lost 7 bases, J lost 2 bases, and 8 bases lay in between. CDR3 sequence reads: CASMGINTGELFF. For the CDR3, the DNA is TGCGCCAGCATGGGGATTAACACCGGGGAGCTGTTTTTT.

This clonotype showed up just a few times. V and J are TRBV28 and TRBJ2-5, with 7 bases aligning to TRBD1. The CDR3 covers 14 residues. The J segment lost 0 bases and the V segment lost 6 bases, leaving 4 bases of the junction unmatched. Per germline, CDR1 MDHEN and CDR2 SYDVKM. In DNA form, the CDR3 reads TGTGCCAGCAGGTCCGGGACAGACCAAGAGACCCAGTACTTC. Translation gives CASRSGTDQETQYF.

This clonotype was recorded many times. The chain employs TRBV7-7 and TRBJ2-5; maybe TRBD2 (5 bases). This CDR3 has 14 residues. V was cut by 3 bases and J by 5 bases, with 13 bases left in between. In germline, CDR1 is SSHAT, CDR2 FNYEAQ (reference sequence). Here the CDR3 DNA reads TGTGCCAGCAGCTTTCCTAGCACTAGGGAGACCCAGTACTTC. Translation gives CASSFPSTRETQYF.

This clonotype was detected many times. J is TRBJ1-4 and V is TRBV3-1; 9 nucleotides agree with TRBD1. The CDR3 sequence is 14 residues long. CDR1 and CDR2 from the germline V gene are LGHDT and YNNKEL (reference sequence). The ends lost 1 base at V and 11 bases at J; junction bases unmatched: 5. The CDR3 DNA sequence: TGTGCCAGCAGCCAAGTAGGGACAGGGAGGAAACTGTTTTTT. This translates into CASSQVGTGRKLFF.

This clonotype showed up just a few times. This chain joins TRBV6-2 or TRBV6-3 and TRBJ1-1; D is uncertain. The germline V gene encodes CDR1 MNHEY and CDR2 SVGEGT. This CDR3 is 16 amino acids long. V was pared by 2 bases and J by 2 bases, with 15 bases between. The CDR3 sequence is CASSYRWPGQNTEAFF. The CDR3 region has the DNA TGTGCCAGCAGTTACCGGTGGCCAGGCCAAAACACTGAAGCTTTCTTT.

The chain recombines TRBV5-1 with TRBJ2-1; 8 nucleotides match TRBD2. The junction had 13 bases not matched to a gene; V was cut back by 0 bases and J by 8 bases. The CDR3 runs to 17 residues. Germline CDR1 SGHRS, CDR2 YFSETQ. The chain's CDR3 is CASSLDLSGRFGYEQFF. DNA for the CDR3: TGCGCCAGCAGCTTGGACTTAAGCGGGAGATTTGGATATGAGCAGTTCTTC.

The J gene is TRBJ2-7, the V gene TRBV14; the D gene is possibly TRBD1 (6 bases). V lost 0 bases and J lost 3, with 15 bases in between. Looked up from germline, CDR1 is SGHDN and CDR2 is FVKESK. The CDR3 runs to 16 residues. The CDR3 sequence: CASSQDWGQNYYEQYF. The CDR3, as DNA: TGTGCCAGCAGCCAAGATTGGGGGCAGAACTACTACGAGCAGTACTTC.

This clonotype has only a few counts. The chain is built from TRBV5-1 and TRBJ1-1; tentative D call: TRBD1 (5 bases). CDR1 SGHRS and CDR2 YFSETQ come from the germline V gene. The CDR3 consists of 14 residues. The ends were cut back, 2 bases at V and 4 bases at J, with 12 bases in the middle. For the CDR3, the DNA is TGCGCCAGCAGCTTTCAGGGCGGGATCACTGAAGCTTTCTTT. Amino acids: CASSFQGGITEAFF. Full variable domain (missing parts from reference TRBV5-1 and TRBJ1-1): KAGVTQTPRYLIKTRGQQVTLSCSPISGHRSVSWYQQTPGQGLQFLFEYFSETQRNKGNFPGRFSGRQFSNSRSEMNVSTLELGDSALYLCASSFQGGITEAFFGQGTRLTVV.

The gene calls are TRBV4-1 and TRBJ1-6; D might be TRBD1 (6 bases). The CDR3 consists of 16 residues. The germline gives CDR1 MGHRA, CDR2 YSYEKL. Trimming stripped 5 bases from V and 7 bases from J, with 18 bases between. The CDR3 sequence: CASSATGMGINSPLHF. Written as DNA, the CDR3 is TGCGCCAGCAGCGCTACAGGGATGGGAATAAATTCACCCCTCCACTTT.

The sample holds a few counts of this clonotype. The chain has TRBV12-3 or TRBV12-4 and TRBJ2-7, with 9 bases aligning to TRBD2. Trimming at V came to 3 bases and at J to 3 bases, leaving 6 bases not matched to a gene. CDR3 length equals 15 residues. Here the CDR3 reads CASSLYLAGSYEQYF. The CDR3 region has the DNA TGTGCCAGCAGTTTGTACCTAGCGGGGAGCTACGAGCAGTACTTC.

The V gene is TRBV20-1, the J gene TRBJ1-2; D is unresolved. This CDR3 has 10 residues. Germline V lookup: CDR1 DFQATT, CDR2 SNEGSKA (reference sequence). V gave up 7 bases and J gave up 7 bases, with 10 bases separating them. CDR3 bases: TGCAGTGTACCGGGAAGTGGCTACACCTTC. Translating it yields CSVPGSGYTF.

CDR3 bases: TGTGCCAGCAGCTCGCCGCATGACAGCCTCACAGATACGCAGTATTTT. Its translation: CASSSPHDSLTDTQYF. The V call is TRBV7-8, the J call TRBJ2-3; TRBD1 is a possible D gene (5 bases). This CDR3 comprises 16 residues. Trimming removed 4 bases at V and 2 bases at J, with 16 bases between. From germline, CDR1 is SGHVS and CDR2 FQNEAQ.

This clonotype was detected a few times. J is TRBJ1-4 and V is TRBV20-1, with no clear D. The length of the CDR3 is 14 residues. V was cut by 2 bases and J by 8 bases, with 15 bases left in between. In germline, CDR1 is DFQATT, CDR2 SNEGSKA (reference sequence). The CDR3 reads CSARQGYRVEKLFF. The CDR3 bases are TGCAGTGCTAGACAAGGATACAGAGTAGAAAAACTGTTTTTT.

There are many counts of this clonotype. The chain has TRBV12-3 or TRBV12-4 and TRBJ1-1; D not certain. V lost 2 bases to trimming and J lost 7 bases, with 11 bases between them. This CDR3 is built from 13 residues. The CDR3 nucleotides read TGTGCCAGCAGTTTAATCTGGAAGAATGAAGCTTTCTTT. Amino acid sequence: CASSLIWKNEAFF.

This chain links TRBV11-3 with TRBJ2-5, with TRBD2 matching over 13 bases. The germline V gene has CDR1 SGHNT and CDR2 YENEEA. There are 15 residues in the CDR3. The trim removed 5 bases at V and 5 bases at J, leaving 5 bases unmatched. CDR3 in DNA: TGTGCCAGCAGCCCAGGGACTAGCGGGACGGAGACCCAGTACTTC. Its protein is CASSPGTSGTETQYF.

The V gene is TRBV6-2 or TRBV6-3, the J gene TRBJ2-2, with D perhaps TRBD1 (6 bases). Germline values: CDR1 MNHEY, CDR2 SVGEGT. The CDR3 length is 15 residues. The V and J ends lost 2 bases and 3 bases respectively, with 10 bases between them. The CDR3 DNA is TGTGCCAGCAGTTACCAGGGGCCCGACACCGGGGAGCTGTTTTTT. This gives the protein CASSYQGPDTGELFF.

V is TRBV7-2 and J is TRBJ1-2; 8 bases agree with TRBD1. Germline V lookup: CDR1 SGHTA, CDR2 FQGNSA. CDR3 length: 13 amino acids. After removal of 5 bases from V and 8 bases from J, the junction contained 7 bases not matched to a gene. The CDR3 DNA reads TGTGCCAGCAGCACTAGGACAGGGCAGGGCTACACCTTC. Translated, it gives CASSTRTGQGYTF.

This clonotype was observed a single time. This chain connects TRBV5-1 to TRBJ1-4; no definite D call. With 0 bases removed from V and 6 bases from J, the gap between germline ends came to 12 bases. Germline assignment: CDR1 SGHRS and CDR2 YFSETQ. This CDR3 contains 15 residues. The CDR3 bases are TGCGCCAGCAGCTTGGGGGCAGGTACAGATGAAAAACTGTTTTTT. Translation: CASSLGAGTDEKLFF.

DNA for the CDR3: TGTGCCACCAGTGATGGGGGCCCCACGACCCAGTACTTC. The encoded protein is CATSDGGPTTQYF. The chain has TRBV24-1 and TRBJ2-5, with a tentative D call TRBD1 (6 bases). The CDR3 covers 13 residues. The germline CDR1 and CDR2 sequences are KGHDR and SFDVKD. The ends were cut back, 3 bases at V and 7 bases at J, with 11 bases in the middle.